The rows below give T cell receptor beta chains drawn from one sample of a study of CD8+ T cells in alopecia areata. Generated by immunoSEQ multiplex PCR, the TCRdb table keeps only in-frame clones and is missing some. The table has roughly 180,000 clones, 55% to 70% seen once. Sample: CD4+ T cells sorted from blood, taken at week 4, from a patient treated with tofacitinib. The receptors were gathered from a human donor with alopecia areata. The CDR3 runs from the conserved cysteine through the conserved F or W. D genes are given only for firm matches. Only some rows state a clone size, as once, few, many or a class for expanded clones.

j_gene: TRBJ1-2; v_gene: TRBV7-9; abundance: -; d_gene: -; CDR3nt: TGTGCCAGCAGCCCCCGGGACGGGACTACGGCCTTC; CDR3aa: CASSPRDGTTAF
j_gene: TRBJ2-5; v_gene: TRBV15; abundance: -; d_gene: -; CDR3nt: TGTGCCACCAGCAGAGATAAACTAGCTGGGGAGACCCAGTACTTC; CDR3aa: CATSRDKLAGETQYF
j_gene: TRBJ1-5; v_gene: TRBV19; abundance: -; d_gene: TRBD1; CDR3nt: TGTGCCAGCAGCACCGGACAGGTTGGTAATCAGCCCCAGCATTTT; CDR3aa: CASSTGQVGNQPQHF
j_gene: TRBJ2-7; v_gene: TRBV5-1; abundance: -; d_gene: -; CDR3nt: TGCGCCAGCAGCTTGAGGGGTGGCTACGAGCAGTACTTC; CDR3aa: CASSLRGGYEQYF
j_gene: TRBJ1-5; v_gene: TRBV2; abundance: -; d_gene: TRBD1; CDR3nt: TGTGCCAGCAGCGAGACAGGGATCAATCAGCCCCAGCATTTT; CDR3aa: CASSETGINQPQHF
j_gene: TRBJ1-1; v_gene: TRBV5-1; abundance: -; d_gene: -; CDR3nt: TGCGCCAGCAGCTTCGGACAGAGCTACACTGAAGCTTTCTTT; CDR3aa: CASSFGQSYTEAFF
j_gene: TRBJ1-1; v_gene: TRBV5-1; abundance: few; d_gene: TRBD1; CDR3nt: TGCGCCAGCAGCTTGGGCAACAGGGGCACTGAAGCTTTCTTT; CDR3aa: CASSLGNRGTEAFF
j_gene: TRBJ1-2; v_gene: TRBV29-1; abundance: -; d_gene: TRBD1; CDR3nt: TGCAGCGTTGCTACAGGGGCGCGTCAATATGGCTACACCTTC; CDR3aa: CSVATGARQYGYTF
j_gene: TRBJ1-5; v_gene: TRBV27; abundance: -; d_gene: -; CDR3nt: TGTGCCAGCAGTCCAACAGGGTTCGGTCAGCCCCAGCATTTT; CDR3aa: CASSPTGFGQPQHF
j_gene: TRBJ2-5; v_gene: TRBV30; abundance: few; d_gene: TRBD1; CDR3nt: TGTGCCTGGAGTGAAGACTTGGACAGGGCGGAGACCCAGTACTTC; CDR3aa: CAWSEDLDRAETQYF
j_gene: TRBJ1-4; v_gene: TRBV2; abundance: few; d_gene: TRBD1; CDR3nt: TGTGCCAGCACCGGGACAGCGGAAAAACTGTTTTTT; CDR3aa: CASTGTAEKLFF
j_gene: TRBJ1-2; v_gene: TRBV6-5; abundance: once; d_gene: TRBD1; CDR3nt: TGTGCCAGCAGTCGAACAGGACAGGGAGGGGGCTACACCTTC; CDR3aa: CASSRTGQGGGYTF
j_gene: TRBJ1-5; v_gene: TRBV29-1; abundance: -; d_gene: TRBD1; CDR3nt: TGCAGCGTAATCGGGACAGGGATTAATCAGCCCCAGCATTTT; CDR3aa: CSVIGTGINQPQHF
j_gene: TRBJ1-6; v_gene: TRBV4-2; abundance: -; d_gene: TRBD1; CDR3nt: TGTGCCAGCAGCCAAGAGAGTCTGGACAGGGGTTCACCCCTCCACTTT; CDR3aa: CASSQESLDRGSPLHF
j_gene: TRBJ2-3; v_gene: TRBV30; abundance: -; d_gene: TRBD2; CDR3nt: TGTGCCTGGAGTGCACTAGCGGGGGCAGATACGCAGTATTTT; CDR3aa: CAWSALAGADTQYF
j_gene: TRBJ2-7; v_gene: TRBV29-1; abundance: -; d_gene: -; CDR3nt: TGCAGCGTTGCTCAGGGGAATATATACGAGCAGTACTTC; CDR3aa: CSVAQGNIYEQYF
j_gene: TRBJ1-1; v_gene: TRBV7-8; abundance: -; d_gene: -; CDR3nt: TGTGCCAGCAGCTTATCGTTGGGGCCGCAAAAGGTAGCTTTCTTT; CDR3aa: CASSLSLGPQKVAFF
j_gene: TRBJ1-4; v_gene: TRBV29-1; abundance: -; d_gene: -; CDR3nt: TGCAGCGTTGCCCTGACCATCCATAATGAAAAACTGTTTTTT; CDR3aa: CSVALTIHNEKLFF